This T cell receptor (beta chain) derives from a study of T cell responses to AZD1222 COVID-19 vaccine. Profiling relied on immunoSEQ multiplex PCR, and the TCRdb table lists in-frame clones only, not all of them. The sample includes about 86,000 clones, roughly 88% of them seen just once. The CDR3 is 19 residues long. The sample was peripheral blood, taken on day 0 of AZD1222 vaccination. This TCR was recovered from an adult in good health. The genes are TRBV21-1 and TRBJ1-4. TRBV21-1 corresponds to a pseudogene. The CDR3 sequence is CASSKGPMGSDLFVEKLFF. The CDR3, as DNA: TGTGCCAGCAGCAAAGGGCCGATGGGTTCCGATCTGTTTGTCGAAAAACTGTTTTTT.